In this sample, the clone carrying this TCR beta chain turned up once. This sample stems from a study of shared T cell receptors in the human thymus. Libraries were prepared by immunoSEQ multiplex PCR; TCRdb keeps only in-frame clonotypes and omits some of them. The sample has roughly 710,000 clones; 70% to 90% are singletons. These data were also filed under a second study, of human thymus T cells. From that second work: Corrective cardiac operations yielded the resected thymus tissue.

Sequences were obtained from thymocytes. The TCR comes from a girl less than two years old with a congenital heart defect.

In DNA form, the CDR3 reads TGCGCCAGCAGCCAAGAAGCGGGGGGACCAGGAGATACGCAGTATTTT. This codes for CASSQEAGGPGDTQYF. The genes are TRBV4-3 and TRBJ2-3; 9 bases fit TRBD2. After removal of 0 bases from V and 5 bases from J, the junction contained 6 bases not matched to a gene. Germline assignment: CDR1 LGHNA and CDR2 YSLEER. This CDR3 is built from 16 residues.